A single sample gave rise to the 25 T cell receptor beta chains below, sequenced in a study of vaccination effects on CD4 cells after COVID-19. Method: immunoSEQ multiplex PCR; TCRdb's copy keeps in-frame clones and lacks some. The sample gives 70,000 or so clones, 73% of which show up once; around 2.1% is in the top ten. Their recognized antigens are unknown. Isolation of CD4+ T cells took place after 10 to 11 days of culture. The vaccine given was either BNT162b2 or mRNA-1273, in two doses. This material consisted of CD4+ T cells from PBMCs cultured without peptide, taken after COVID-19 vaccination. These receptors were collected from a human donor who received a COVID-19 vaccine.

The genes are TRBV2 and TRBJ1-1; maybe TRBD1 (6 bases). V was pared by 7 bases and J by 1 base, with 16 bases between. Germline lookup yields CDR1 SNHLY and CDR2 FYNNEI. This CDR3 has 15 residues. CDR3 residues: CASTGVGGWNTEAFF. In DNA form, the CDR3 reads TGTGCCAGCACCGGGGTAGGGGGTTGGAACACTGAAGCTTTCTTT.

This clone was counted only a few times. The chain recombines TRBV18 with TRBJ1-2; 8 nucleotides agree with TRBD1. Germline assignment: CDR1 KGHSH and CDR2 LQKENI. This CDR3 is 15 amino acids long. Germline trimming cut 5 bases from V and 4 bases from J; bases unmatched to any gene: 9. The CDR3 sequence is CASSSSGGPTYGYTF. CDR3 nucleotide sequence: TGTGCCAGCTCATCCTCAGGGGGCCCGACCTATGGCTACACCTTC.

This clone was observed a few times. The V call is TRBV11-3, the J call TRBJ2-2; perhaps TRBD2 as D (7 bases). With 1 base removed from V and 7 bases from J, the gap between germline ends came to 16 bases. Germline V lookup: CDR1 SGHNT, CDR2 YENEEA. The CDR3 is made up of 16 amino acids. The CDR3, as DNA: TGTGCCAGCAGCTTAGGTGGGGGGGCCGGCAGCGGGGAGCTGTTTTTT. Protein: CASSLGGGAGSGELFF.

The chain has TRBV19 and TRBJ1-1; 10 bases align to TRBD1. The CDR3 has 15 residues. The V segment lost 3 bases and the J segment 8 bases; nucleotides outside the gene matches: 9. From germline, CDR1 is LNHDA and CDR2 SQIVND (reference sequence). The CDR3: CASSILTGTGDEAFF. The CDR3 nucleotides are TGTGCCAGTAGTATCCTCACCGGGACAGGGGACGAAGCTTTCTTT. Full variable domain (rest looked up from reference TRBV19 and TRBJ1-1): DGGITQSPKYLFRKEGQNVTLSCEQNLNHDAMYWYRQDPGQGLRLIYYSQIVNDFQKGDIAEGYSVSREKKESFPLTVTSAQKNPTAFYLCASSILTGTGDEAFFGQGTRLTVV.

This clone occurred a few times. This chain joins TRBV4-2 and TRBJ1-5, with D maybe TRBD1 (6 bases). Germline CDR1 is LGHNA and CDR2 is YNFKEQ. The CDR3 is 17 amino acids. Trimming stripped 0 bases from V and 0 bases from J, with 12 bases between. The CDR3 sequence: CASSQETDSFSNQPQHF. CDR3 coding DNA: TGTGCCAGCAGCCAAGAAACGGACAGCTTTAGCAATCAGCCCCAGCATTTT.

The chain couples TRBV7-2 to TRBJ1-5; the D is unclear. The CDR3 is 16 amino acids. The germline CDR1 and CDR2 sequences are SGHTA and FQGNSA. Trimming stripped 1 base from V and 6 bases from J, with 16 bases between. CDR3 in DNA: TGTGCCAGCAGCTTAGAGAGGATAGAGCTTGGTCAGCCCCAGCATTTT. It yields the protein CASSLERIELGQPQHF.

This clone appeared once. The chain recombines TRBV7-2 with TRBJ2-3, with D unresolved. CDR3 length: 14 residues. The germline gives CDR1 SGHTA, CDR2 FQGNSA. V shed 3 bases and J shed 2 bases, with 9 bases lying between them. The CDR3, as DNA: TGTGCCAGCAGCTTGTCCAGGAACACAGATACGCAGTATTTT. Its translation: CASSLSRNTDTQYF.

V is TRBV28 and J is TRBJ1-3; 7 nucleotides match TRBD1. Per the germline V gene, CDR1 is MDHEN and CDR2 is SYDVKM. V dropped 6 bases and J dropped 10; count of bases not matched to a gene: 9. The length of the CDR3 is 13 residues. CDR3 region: CASSNIRQGTIYF. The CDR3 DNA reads TGTGCCAGCAGCAATATCCGACAGGGAACCATATATTTT.

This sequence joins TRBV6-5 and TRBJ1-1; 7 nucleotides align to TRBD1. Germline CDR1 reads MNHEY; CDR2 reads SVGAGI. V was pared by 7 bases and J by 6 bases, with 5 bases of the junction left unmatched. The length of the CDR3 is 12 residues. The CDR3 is CASNRQGPEAFF. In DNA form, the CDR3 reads TGTGCCAGCAACCGACAGGGTCCTGAAGCTTTCTTT.

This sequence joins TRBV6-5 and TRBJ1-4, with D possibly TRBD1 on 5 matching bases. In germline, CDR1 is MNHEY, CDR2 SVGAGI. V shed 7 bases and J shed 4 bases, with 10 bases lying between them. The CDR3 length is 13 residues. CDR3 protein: CASNRDGNEKLFF. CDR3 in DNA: TGTGCCAGCAACCGGGACGGTAATGAAAAACTGTTTTTT.

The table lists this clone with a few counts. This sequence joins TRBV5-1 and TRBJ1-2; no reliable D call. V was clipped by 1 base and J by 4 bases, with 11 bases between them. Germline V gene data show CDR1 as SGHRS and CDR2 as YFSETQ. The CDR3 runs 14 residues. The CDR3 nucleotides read TGCGCCAGCAGCTTGACACAATTTAGCTATGGCTACACCTTC. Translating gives CASSLTQFSYGYTF.

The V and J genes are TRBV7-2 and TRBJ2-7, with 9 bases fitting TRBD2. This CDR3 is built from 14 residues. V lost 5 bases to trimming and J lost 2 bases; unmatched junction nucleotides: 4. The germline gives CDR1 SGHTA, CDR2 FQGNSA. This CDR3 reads CASSLSGGPYEQYV. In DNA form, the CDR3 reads TGTGCCAGCAGCCTTAGCGGGGGACCCTACGAGCAGTACGTC.

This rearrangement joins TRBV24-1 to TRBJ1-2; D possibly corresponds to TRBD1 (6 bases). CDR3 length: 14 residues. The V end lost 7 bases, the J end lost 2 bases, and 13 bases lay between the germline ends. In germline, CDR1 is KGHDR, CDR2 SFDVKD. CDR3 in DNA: TGTGCCACCAGCGGCCGGGACAAGAACTATGGCTACACCTTC. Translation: CATSGRDKNYGYTF.

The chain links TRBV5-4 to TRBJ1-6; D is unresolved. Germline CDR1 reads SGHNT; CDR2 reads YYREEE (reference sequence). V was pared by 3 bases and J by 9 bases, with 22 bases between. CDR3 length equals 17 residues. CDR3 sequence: CASSSQKDSPGGSPLHF. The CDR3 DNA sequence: TGTGCCAGCAGCTCCCAGAAGGATTCCCCGGGTGGTTCACCCCTCCACTTT.

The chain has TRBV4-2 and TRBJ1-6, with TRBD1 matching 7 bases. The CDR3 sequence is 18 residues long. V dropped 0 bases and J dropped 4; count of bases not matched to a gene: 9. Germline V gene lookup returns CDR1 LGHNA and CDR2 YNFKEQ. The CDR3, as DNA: TGTGCCAGCAGCCAAGATTTGCGACAGGGAATGTATAATTCACCCCTCCACTTT. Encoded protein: CASSQDLRQGMYNSPLHF.

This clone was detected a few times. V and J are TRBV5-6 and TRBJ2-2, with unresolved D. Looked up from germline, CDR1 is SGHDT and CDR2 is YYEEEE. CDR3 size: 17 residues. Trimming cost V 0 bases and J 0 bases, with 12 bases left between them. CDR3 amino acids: CASSLVVVVPNTGELFF. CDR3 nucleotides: TGTGCCAGCAGCTTGGTAGTTGTGGTTCCGAACACCGGGGAGCTGTTTTTT.

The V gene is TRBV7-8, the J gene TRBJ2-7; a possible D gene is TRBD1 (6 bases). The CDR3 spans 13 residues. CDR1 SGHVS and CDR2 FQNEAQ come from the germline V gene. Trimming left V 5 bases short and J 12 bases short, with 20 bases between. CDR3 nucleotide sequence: TGTGCCAGCAGCACCCCGACAGGAGGCTTGCGGTACGTC. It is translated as CASSTPTGGLRYV.

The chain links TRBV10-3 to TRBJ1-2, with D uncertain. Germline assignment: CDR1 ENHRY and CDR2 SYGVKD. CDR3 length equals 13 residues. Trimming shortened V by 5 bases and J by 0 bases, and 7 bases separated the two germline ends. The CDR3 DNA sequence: TGTGCCATCAGTCAGGATCCTAACTATGGCTACACCTTC. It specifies CAISQDPNYGYTF.

The CDR3 sequence is CASILSGTDTEAFF. CDR3 bases: TGTGCCAGCATTCTCTCAGGGACGGACACTGAAGCTTTCTTT. This chain uses TRBV6-6 with TRBJ1-1; D possibly corresponds to TRBD1 (5 bases). V dropped 7 bases and J dropped 3 bases, with 15 bases sitting between them. The CDR3 length is 14 residues. Germline V gene data show CDR1 as MNHNY and CDR2 as SVGAGI (reference sequence).

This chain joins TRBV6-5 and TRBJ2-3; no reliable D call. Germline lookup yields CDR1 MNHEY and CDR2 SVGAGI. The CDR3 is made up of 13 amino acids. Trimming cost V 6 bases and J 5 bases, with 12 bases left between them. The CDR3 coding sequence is TGTGCCAGCAGAATCCCGGGCAGAGATACGCAGTATTTT. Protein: CASRIPGRDTQYF.

DNA of the CDR3: TGCGCCAGCAACCCAACGGGACAGGGGGCCCGGGAGACCCAGTACTTC. It encodes CASNPTGQGARETQYF. The genes are TRBV10-2 and TRBJ2-5; 12 positions agree with TRBD1. Trimming at V came to 7 bases and at J to 5 bases, leaving 11 bases not matched to a gene. Looked up from germline, CDR1 is WSHSY and CDR2 is SAAADI. The CDR3 runs to 16 residues.

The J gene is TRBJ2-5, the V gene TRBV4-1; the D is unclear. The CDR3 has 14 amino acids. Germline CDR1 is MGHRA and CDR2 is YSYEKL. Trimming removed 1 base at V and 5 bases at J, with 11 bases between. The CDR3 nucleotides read TGCGCCAGCAGCCAAGTTTCAATTTCCGAGACCCAGTACTTC. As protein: CASSQVSISETQYF.

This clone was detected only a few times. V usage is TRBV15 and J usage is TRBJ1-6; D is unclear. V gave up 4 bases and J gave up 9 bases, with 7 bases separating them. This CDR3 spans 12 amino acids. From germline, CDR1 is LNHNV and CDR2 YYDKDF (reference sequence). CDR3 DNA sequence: TGTGCCACCAGCACCGGACCTTCACCCCTCCACTTT. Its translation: CATSTGPSPLHF.

CDR3 DNA: TGTGCCAGCAGCTCACAGGAGCAACAGCCCCAGCATTTT. Translation: CASSSQEQQPQHF. This chain joins TRBV7-2 and TRBJ1-5, with D possibly matching TRBD1 (5 bases). Germline CDR1 SGHTA, CDR2 FQGNSA. This CDR3 is 13 amino acids long. Between the trimmed V and J ends, which lost 4 bases and 7 bases, there was a span of 11 bases.

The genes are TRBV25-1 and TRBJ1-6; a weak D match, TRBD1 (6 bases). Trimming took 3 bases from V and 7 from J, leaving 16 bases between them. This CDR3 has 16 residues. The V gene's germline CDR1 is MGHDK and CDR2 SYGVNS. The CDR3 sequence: CASSDTRTGSNSPLHF. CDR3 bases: TGTGCCAGCAGTGATACCCGAACAGGGTCAAATTCACCCCTCCACTTT.